What follows are 15 T cell receptor beta chains derived from one specimen sequenced in a study of control samples from healthy donors and cancer patients. Clones were read by immunoSEQ multiplex PCR, and TCRdb kept only the in-frame ones, dropping some. This sample has more than 150,000 clones, with approximately 90% found just once. Material for sequencing was blood. The receptors derive from a woman in her twenties or thirties in good health.

The V and J genes are TRBV5-1 and TRBJ1-1; D possibly corresponds to TRBD1 (5 bases). Trimming removed 0 bases at V and 0 bases at J, with 12 bases between. CDR1 and CDR2 from the germline V gene are SGHRS and YFSETQ. The CDR3 is 16 residues long. As DNA, the CDR3 is TGCGCCAGCAGCTTGGAAGGGGTCCCCATGAACACTGAAGCTTTCTTT. This translates into CASSLEGVPMNTEAFF. Using reference TRBV5-1 and TRBJ1-1 for the parts outside the CDR3, the full variable domain is KAGVTQTPRYLIKTRGQQVTLSCSPISGHRSVSWYQQTPGQGLQFLFEYFSETQRNKGNFPGRFSGRQFSNSRSEMNVSTLELGDSALYLCASSLEGVPMNTEAFFGQGTRLTVV.

J is TRBJ1-1 and V is TRBV15; D unclear. Trimming shortened V by 1 base and J by 4 bases, and 13 bases separated the two germline ends. The CDR3 loop spans 15 amino acids. Looked up from germline, CDR1 is LNHNV and CDR2 is YYDKDF (reference sequence). The CDR3 DNA reads TGTGCCACCAGCAGAGGGCGGCCTATAAGCACTGAAGCTTTCTTT. This gives the protein CATSRGRPISTEAFF.

This chain links TRBV30 with TRBJ1-4, with D uncertain. The CDR3 length is 12 residues. In germline, CDR1 is GTSNPN, CDR2 SVGIG (reference sequence). Trimming removed 4 bases from V and 7 bases from J, with 10 bases in between. The CDR3 DNA follows: TGTGCCTGGAATGGGAGGCGTGAAAAACTGTTTTTT. Amino acid sequence: CAWNGRREKLFF.

This rearrangement joins TRBV5-4 to TRBJ2-7; D is ambiguous. Germline V CDR1 and CDR2: SGHNT, YYREEE (reference sequence). Deletions cut 5 bases from V and 10 bases from J, with 16 bases between. This CDR3 has 12 amino acids. In DNA form, the CDR3 reads TGTGCCAGCAGACCATGGACCGGGCCTCAGTACTTC. This translates into CASRPWTGPQYF.

This clone was observed a few times. V and J are TRBV6-6 and TRBJ2-1, with D tentatively TRBD1 or TRBD2 (5 bases each). The CDR3 extends over 16 amino acids. The germline V and J ends were trimmed by 0 bases and 0 bases, with 9 bases remaining between them. Germline CDR1 reads MNHNY; CDR2 reads SVGAGI (reference sequence). The CDR3 sequence is CASSYSTRGSYNEQFF. The CDR3 DNA reads as TGTGCCAGCAGTTACTCGACGAGGGGCTCCTACAATGAGCAGTTCTTC.

CDR3 sequence: CATSRDIQTSVPYNEQFF. In DNA, the CDR3 is TGTGCCACCAGCAGAGATATTCAGACTAGCGTCCCCTACAATGAGCAGTTCTTC. This chain connects TRBV15 to TRBJ2-1; the match to TRBD2 covers 8 bases. V trimming: 0 bases; J trimming: 2 bases; junction bases outside the gene matches: 9. Germline V gene lookup returns CDR1 LNHNV and CDR2 YYDKDF (reference sequence). The CDR3 loop spans 18 amino acids. Full variable domain (remainder filled in from reference TRBV15 and TRBJ2-1): DAMVIQNPRYQVTQFGKPVTLSCSQTLNHNVMYWYQQKSSQAPKLLFHYYDKDFNNEADTPDNFQSRRPNTSFCFLDIRSPGLGDTAMYLCATSRDIQTSVPYNEQFFGPGTRLTVL.

The chain carries TRBV28 and TRBJ1-1; D unresolved. The CDR3 contains 13 residues. Per germline, CDR1 MDHEN and CDR2 SYDVKM. Trimming took off 5 bases at V and 4 bases at J, with 11 bases between the two ends. The CDR3 nucleotides read TGTGCCAGCAGTCCCCCGGGTTCCACTGAAGCTTTCTTT. It translates to CASSPPGSTEAFF.

Details on this clone: Other DNA variants within this sample encode the same CDR3. This chain connects TRBV4-1 to TRBJ2-3; possible D gene TRBD1, 7 bases. CDR1 and CDR2 from the germline V gene are MGHRA and YSYEKL. The germline V and J ends were trimmed by 4 bases and 4 bases, with 15 bases remaining between them. The CDR3 contains 15 residues. As DNA, the CDR3 is TGCGCCAGCAGCCGACGACAGGGAGGTCCAGATACGCAGTATTTT. As protein: CASSRRQGGPDTQYF.

The chain has TRBV7-2 and TRBJ2-3, with D possibly matching TRBD1 (5 bases). Germline V CDR1 and CDR2: SGHTA, FQGNSA. The germline V and J ends were trimmed by 4 bases and 0 bases, with 8 bases remaining between them. The CDR3 runs to 14 residues. CDR3 sequence (DNA): TGTGCCAGCAGCTCGGACATTAGCACAGATACGCAGTATTTT. Translated: CASSSDISTDTQYF.

The chain has TRBV28 and TRBJ2-2; 8 bases agree with TRBD1. From germline, CDR1 is MDHEN and CDR2 SYDVKM. The CDR3 runs 15 residues. The CDR3 nucleotides are TGTCCGAGGGGACAGGCGCTACTTAACACCGGGGAGCTGTTTTTT. It specifies CPRGQALLNTGELFF. Drawing the rest from reference TRBV28 and TRBJ2-2, the complete variable domain is DVKVTQSSRYLVKRTGEKVFLECVQDMDHENMFWYRQDPGLGLRLIYFSYDVKMKEKGDIPEGYSVSREKKERFSLILESASTNQTSMYLCPRGQALLNTGELFFGEGSRLTVL.

This clone was observed a single time. V is TRBV5-1 and J is TRBJ2-6, with a possible D match to TRBD2 (5 bases). V was shortened by 5 bases and J by 4 bases, with 10 bases between the two germline ends. CDR1 is SGHRS and CDR2 is YFSETQ in the germline V gene. This CDR3 is 14 amino acids long. The CDR3 DNA is TGCGCCAGCAGACAAGGGAGCGGGGCCAACGTCCTGACTTTC. It specifies CASRQGSGANVLTF.

The chain uses TRBV29-1 and TRBJ2-1; no definite D call. The CDR3 totals 15 residues. CDR1 is SQVTM, CDR2 ANQGSEA, per germline. Trimming cost V 6 bases and J 0 bases, with 15 bases left between them. For the CDR3, the DNA is TGCAGCGTCCAGACATCGGGCAGCTCCTACAATGAGCAGTTCTTC. Its translation is CSVQTSGSSYNEQFF.

As for this clone: Other nucleotide sequences from this sample produce the same CDR3. V is TRBV27 and J is TRBJ2-7; 8 positions match TRBD2. The J segment lost 0 bases and the V segment lost 3 bases, leaving 1 base of the junction unmatched. This CDR3 is built from 14 residues. Germline V gene lookup returns CDR1 MNHEY and CDR2 SMNVEV (reference sequence). The CDR3 reads CASSLSGSSYEQYF. CDR3 nucleotide sequence: TGTGCCAGCAGTTTGAGCGGGAGCTCCTACGAGCAGTACTTC.

The chain employs TRBV7-9 and TRBJ1-2; 7 bases agree with TRBD1. The CDR3 is 14 residues long. Germline V gives CDR1 SEHNR, CDR2 FQNEAQ (reference sequence). J gave up 1 base and V 4 bases, and 3 bases lay outside the gene matches. The CDR3 DNA reads as TGTGCCAGCAGCTCCCGACAGGGTAACTATGGCTACACCTTC. This translates into CASSSRQGNYGYTF.

Remarks on this clone: A read error may produce the germline difference seen at one junction end. This chain uses TRBV27 with TRBJ2-1; D gene ambiguous. CDR3 length: 16 amino acids. Germline CDR1 MNHEY, CDR2 SMNVEV (reference sequence). The CDR3 reads CASRLSNVMVSNEQFF. Here the CDR3 DNA reads TGTGCCAGCAGATTATCGAACGTTATGGTGTCCAATGAGCAGTTCTTC.